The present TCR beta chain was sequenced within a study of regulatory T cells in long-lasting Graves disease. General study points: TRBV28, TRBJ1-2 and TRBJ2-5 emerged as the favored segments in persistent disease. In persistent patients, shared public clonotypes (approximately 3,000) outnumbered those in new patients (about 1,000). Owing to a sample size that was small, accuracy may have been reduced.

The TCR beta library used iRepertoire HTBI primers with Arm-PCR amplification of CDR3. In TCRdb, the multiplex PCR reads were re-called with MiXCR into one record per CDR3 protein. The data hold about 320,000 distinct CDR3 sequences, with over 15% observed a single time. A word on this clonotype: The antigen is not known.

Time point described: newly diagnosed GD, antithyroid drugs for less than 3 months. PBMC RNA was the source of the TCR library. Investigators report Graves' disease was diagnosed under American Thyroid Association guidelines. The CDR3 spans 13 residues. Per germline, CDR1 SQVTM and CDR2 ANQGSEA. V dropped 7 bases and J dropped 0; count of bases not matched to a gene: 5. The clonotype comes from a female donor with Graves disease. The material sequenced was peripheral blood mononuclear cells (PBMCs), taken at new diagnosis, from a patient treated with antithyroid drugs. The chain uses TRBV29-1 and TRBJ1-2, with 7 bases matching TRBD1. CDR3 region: CSARGQSNYGYTF. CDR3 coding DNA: TGCAGCGCCCGGGGACAGTCTAACTATGGCTACACCTTC.